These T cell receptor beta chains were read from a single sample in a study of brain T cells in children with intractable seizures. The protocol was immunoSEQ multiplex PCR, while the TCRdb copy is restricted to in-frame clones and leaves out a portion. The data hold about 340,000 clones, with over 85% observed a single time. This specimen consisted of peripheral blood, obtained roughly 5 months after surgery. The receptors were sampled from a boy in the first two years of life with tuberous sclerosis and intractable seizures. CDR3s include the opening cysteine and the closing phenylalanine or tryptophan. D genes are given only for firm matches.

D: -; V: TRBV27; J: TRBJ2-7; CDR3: CATALAMGLVYEQYF; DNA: TGTGCCACCGCCCTAGCAATGGGGCTAGTCTACGAGCAGTACTTC
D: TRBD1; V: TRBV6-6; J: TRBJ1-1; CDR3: CASSSDRVTDVTEAFF; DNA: TGTGCCAGCAGTTCAGACAGGGTAACGGATGTCACTGAAGCTTTCTTT
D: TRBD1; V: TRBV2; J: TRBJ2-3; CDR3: CASRDRGVTDTQYF; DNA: TGTGCCAGCAGGGACAGGGGAGTCACAGATACGCAGTATTTT
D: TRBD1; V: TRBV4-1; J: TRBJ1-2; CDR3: CASNSVPKLTGTGYYGYTF; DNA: TGCGCCAGCAACAGTGTACCAAAACTTACCGGGACAGGTTACTATGGCTACACCTTC
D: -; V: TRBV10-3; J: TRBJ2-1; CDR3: CAISGQSRNEQFF; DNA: TGTGCCATCAGCGGACAATCCAGGAATGAGCAGTTCTTC
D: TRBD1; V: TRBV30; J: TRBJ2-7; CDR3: CAWSAGQGVHEQYF; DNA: TGTGCCTGGAGTGCGGGACAGGGAGTGCACGAGCAGTACTTC
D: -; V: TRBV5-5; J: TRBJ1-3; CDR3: CASRRGAPESGNTIYF; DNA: TGTGCCAGCAGGAGGGGGGCCCCAGAGTCTGGAAACACCATATATTTT
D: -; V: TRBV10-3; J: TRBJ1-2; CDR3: CAISDYRAIRGYTF; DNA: TGTGCCATCAGTGATTACAGGGCGATAAGGGGCTACACCTTC
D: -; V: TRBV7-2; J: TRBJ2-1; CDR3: CASSLDASEGNEQFF; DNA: TGTGCCAGCAGCTTAGATGCTAGCGAAGGTAATGAGCAGTTCTTC
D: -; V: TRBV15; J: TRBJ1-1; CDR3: CATSRVSGNTEAFF; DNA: TGTGCCACCAGCAGAGTTTCCGGGAACACTGAAGCTTTCTTT
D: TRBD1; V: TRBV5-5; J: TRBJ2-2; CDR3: CASSAYGTANTGELFF; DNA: TGTGCCAGCAGCGCATACGGGACAGCTAACACCGGGGAGCTGTTTTTT
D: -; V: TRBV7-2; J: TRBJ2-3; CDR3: CASSLEGPGADTQYF; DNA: TGTGCCAGCAGCTTAGAGGGGCCTGGGGCAGATACGCAGTATTTT